This T cell receptor (beta chain) emerged from a study of T-cell memory formation after mild COVID-19. TCRdb re-derived calls from the 5' RACE reads in MiXCR, one entry per CDR3 protein. In the table there are about 190,000 distinct CDR3 sequences, around 21% of which are singletons. Germline V gene data show CDR1 as MNHNS and CDR2 as SASEGT. CDR3 length: 15 residues. Trimming took 2 bases from V and 4 from J, leaving 12 bases between them. This clonotype was counted a few times. This receptor was obtained from an adult woman who had mild COVID-19 (a few samples of this study predate the infection). Cell type and time point are not known. The sample consisted of PBMCs or a T cell subset sorted from them (not recorded which). This chain joins TRBV6-1 and TRBJ1-5; the D is unclear. CDR3 nucleotide sequence: TGTGCCAGCAGTGAAATTCTGCTTGGGAATCAGCCCCAGCATTTT. Translation gives CASSEILLGNQPQHF.